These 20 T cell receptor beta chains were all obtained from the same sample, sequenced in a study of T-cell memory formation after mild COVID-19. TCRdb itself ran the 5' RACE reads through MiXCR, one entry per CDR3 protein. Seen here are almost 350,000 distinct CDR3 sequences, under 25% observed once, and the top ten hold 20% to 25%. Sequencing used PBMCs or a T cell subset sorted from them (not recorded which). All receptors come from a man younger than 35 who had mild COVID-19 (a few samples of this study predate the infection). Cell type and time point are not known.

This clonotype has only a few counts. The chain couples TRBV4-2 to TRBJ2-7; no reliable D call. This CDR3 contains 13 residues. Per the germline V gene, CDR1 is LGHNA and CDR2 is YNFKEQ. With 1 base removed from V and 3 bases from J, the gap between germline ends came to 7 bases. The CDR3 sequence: CASSQGPVYEQYF. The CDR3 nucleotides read TGTGCCAGCAGCCAAGGCCCCGTCTACGAGCAGTACTTC.

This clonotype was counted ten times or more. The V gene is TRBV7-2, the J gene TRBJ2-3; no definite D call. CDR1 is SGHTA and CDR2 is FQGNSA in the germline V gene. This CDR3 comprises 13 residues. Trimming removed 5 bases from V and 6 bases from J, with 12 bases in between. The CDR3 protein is CASSPNQRDTQYF. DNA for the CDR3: TGTGCCAGCAGCCCGAACCAACGGGATACGCAGTATTTT. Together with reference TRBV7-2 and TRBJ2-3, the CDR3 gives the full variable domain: GAGVSQSPSNKVTEKGKDVELRCDPISGHTALYWYRQSLGQGLEFLIYFQGNSAPDKSGLPSDRFSAERTGGSVSTLTIQRTQQEDSAVYLCASSPNQRDTQYFGPGTRLTVL.

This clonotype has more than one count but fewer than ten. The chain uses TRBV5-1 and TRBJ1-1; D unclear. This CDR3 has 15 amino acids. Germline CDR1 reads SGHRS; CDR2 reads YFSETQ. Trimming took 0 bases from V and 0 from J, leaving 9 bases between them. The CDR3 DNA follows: TGCGCCAGCAGCTTGGCCGGCCGGATGAACACTGAAGCTTTCTTT. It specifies CASSLAGRMNTEAFF. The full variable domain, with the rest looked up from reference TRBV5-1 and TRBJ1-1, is KAGVTQTPRYLIKTRGQQVTLSCSPISGHRSVSWYQQTPGQGLQFLFEYFSETQRNKGNFPGRFSGRQFSNSRSEMNVSTLELGDSALYLCASSLAGRMNTEAFFGQGTRLTVV.

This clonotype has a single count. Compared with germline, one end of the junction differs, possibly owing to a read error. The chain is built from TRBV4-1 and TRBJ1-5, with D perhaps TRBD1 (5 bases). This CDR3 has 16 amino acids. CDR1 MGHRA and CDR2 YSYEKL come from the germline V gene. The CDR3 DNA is TGCGCCGGCAGCCAACGAACCGGGACTGGGAATCAGCCCCAGCATTTT. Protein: CAGSQRTGTGNQPQHF.

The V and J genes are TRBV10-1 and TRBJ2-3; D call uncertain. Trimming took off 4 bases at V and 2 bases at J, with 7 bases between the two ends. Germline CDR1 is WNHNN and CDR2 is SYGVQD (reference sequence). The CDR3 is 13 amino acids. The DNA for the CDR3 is TGCGCCAGCAGTGGGGCAGTCACAGATACGCAGTATTTT. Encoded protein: CASSGAVTDTQYF.

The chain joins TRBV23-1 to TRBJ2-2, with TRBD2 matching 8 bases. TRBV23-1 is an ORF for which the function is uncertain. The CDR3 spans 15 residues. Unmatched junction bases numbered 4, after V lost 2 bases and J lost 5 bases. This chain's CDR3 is CASSQERGRTGELFF. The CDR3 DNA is TGCGCCAGCAGTCAAGAGCGGGGGCGGACCGGGGAGCTGTTTTTT.

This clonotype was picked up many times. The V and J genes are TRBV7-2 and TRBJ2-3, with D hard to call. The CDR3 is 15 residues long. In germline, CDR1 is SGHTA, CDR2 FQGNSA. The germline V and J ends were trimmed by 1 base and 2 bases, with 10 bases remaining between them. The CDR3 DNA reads TGTGCCAGCAGCTTAGGGCAGGTCCACACAGATACGCAGTATTTT. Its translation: CASSLGQVHTDTQYF.

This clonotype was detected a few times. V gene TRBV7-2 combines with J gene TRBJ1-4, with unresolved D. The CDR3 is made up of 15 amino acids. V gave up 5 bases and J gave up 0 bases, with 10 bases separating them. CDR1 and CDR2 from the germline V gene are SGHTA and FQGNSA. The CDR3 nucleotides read TGTGCCAGCAGCCCCGACGGTGCAACTAATGAAAAACTGTTTTTT. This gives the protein CASSPDGATNEKLFF.

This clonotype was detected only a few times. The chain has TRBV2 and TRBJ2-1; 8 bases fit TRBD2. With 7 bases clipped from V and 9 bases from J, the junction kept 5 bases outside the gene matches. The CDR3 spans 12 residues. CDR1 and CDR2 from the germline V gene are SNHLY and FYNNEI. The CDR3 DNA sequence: TGTGCCAGCATTCACACTAGCGGTGAGCAGTTCTTC. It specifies CASIHTSGEQFF.

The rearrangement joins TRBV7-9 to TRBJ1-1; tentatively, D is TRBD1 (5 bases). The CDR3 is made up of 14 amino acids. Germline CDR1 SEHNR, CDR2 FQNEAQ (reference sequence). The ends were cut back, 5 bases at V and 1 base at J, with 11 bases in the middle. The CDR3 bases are TGTGCCAGCAGCGTAACGACAGCGAACACTGAAGCTTTCTTT. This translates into CASSVTTANTEAFF.

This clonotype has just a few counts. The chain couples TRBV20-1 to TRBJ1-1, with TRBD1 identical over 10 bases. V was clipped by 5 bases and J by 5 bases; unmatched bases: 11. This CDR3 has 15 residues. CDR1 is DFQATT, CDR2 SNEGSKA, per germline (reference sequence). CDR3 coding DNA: TGCAGTGCTCCGGATAGGACAGGGGGATGGACTGAAGCTTTCTTT. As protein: CSAPDRTGGWTEAFF.

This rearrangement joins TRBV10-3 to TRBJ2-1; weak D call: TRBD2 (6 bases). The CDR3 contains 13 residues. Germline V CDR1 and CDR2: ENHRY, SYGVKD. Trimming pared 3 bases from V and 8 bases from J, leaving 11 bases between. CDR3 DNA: TGTGCCATCAGTGAAGTGCGGGGCGATGAGCAGTTCTTC. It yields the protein CAISEVRGDEQFF.

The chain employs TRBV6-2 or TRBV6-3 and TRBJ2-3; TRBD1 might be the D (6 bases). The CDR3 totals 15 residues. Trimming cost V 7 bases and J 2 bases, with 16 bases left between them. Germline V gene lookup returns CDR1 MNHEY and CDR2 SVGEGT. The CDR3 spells CASTPDRDNTDTQYF. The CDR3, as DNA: TGTGCCAGCACTCCCGACCGGGACAACACAGATACGCAGTATTTT.

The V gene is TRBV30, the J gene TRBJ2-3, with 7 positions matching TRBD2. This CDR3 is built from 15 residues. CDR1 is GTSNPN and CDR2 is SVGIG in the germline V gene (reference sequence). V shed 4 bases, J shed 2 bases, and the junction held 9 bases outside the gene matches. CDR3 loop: CAWTAGVLTTDTQYF. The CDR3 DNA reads TGTGCCTGGACGGCGGGGGTCCTCACCACAGATACGCAGTATTTT.

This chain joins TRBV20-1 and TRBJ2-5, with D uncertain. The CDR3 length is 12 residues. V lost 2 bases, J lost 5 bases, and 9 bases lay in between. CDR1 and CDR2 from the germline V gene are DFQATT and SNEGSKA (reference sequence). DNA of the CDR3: TGCAGTGCTAGAACCCAACGGGAGACCCAGTACTTC. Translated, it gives CSARTQRETQYF.

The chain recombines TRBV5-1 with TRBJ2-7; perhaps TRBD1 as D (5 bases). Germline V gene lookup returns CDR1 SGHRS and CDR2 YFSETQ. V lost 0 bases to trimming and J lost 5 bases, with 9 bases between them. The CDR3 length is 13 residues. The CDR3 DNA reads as TGCGCCAGCAGCTTGGAAGGGGCGGACGAGCAGTACTTC. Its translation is CASSLEGADEQYF. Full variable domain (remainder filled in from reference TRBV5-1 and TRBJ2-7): KAGVTQTPRYLIKTRGQQVTLSCSPISGHRSVSWYQQTPGQGLQFLFEYFSETQRNKGNFPGRFSGRQFSNSRSEMNVSTLELGDSALYLCASSLEGADEQYFGPGTRLTVT.

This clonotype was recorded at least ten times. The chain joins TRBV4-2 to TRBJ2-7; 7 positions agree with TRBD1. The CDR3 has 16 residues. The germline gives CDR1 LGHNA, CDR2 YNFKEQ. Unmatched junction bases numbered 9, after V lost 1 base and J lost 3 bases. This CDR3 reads CASSQVFGAGGYEQYF. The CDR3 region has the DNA TGTGCCAGCAGCCAAGTTTTCGGGGCAGGGGGCTACGAGCAGTACTTC.

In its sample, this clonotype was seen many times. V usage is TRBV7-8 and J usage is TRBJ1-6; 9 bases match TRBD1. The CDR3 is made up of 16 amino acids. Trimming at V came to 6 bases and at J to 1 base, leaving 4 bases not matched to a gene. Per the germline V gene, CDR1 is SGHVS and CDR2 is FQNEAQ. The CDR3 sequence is CASRGDRESYNSPLHF. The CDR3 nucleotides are TGTGCCAGCAGGGGGGACAGGGAGTCCTATAATTCACCCCTCCACTTT.

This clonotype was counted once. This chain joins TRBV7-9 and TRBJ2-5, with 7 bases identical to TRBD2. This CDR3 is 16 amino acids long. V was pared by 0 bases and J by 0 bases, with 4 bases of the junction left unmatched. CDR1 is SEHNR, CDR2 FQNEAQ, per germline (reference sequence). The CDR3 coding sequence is TGTGCCAGCAGCTTAGCCCTAGCGGAGAACCAAGAGACCCAGTACTTC. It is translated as CASSLALAENQETQYF.

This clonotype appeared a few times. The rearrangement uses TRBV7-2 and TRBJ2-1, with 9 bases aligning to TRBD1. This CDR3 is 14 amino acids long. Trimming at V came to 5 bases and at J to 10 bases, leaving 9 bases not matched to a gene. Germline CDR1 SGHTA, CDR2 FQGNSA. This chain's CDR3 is CASSPAGQGYEQFF. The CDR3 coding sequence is TGTGCCAGCAGCCCCGCGGGACAGGGATACGAGCAGTTCTTC. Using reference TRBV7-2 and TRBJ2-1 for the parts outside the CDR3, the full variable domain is GAGVSQSPSNKVTEKGKDVELRCDPISGHTALYWYRQSLGQGLEFLIYFQGNSAPDKSGLPSDRFSAERTGGSVSTLTIQRTQQEDSAVYLCASSPAGQGYEQFFGPGTRLTVL.